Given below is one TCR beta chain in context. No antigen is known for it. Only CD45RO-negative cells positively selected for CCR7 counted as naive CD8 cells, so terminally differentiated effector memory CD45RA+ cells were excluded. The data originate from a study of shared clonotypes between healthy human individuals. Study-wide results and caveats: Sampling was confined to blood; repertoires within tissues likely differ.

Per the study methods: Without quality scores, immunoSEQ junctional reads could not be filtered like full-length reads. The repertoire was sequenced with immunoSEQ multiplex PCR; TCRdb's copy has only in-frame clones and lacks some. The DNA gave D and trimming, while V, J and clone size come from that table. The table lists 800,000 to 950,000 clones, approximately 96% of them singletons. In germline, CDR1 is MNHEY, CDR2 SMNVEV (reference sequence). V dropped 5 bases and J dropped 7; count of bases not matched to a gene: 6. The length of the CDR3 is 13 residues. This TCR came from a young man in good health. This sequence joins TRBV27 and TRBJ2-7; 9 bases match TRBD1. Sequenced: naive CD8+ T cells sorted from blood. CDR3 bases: TGTGCCAGCAGTGTGGGACAGGGCGGAGAGCAGTACTTC. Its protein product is CASSVGQGGEQYF.